Below, one TCR beta chain is given with its context. This clone was detected only once. The clone's antigen remains unknown. No much larger clonotype is one base removed from it; base qualities were not supplied. The intended sense of this specimen's time point label: about 28 days (+/-7) after the second vaccine dose. AZD1222 recipients whose second dose came at about 4 weeks and those whose second dose came at about 12 weeks were combined into one group, since spike-specific TCR depth and breadth did not differ between the two schedules. Vaccinee samples came from UK trials COV001 and COV002, including a single-blind randomized controlled phase 2/3 trial of AZD1222 (ChAdOx1 nCoV-19) in healthy adults. Trial participant PBMC samples were collected at day 0 and day 28 after the second dose for TCRbeta chain sequencing. This record belongs to a study of T cell responses to AZD1222 COVID-19 vaccine (dated by TCRdb to about 2021). Background for the entire study: A total of 230 to 250 trial participants underwent TCR sequencing, of whom approximately 210 received two doses of AZD1222 and about 25 received two doses of the MenACWY control vaccine. Trial participants were enrolled into age subgroups of 18-55, 56-69 and 70-plus years, which contained 148, 28 and 57 TCR-sequenced participants, respectively. Summary of the overall study and its limitations: Vaccine-associated CD4 TCRs spanned the whole spike protein, with dominant responses in regions 160-218 and 743-854. After two AZD1222 doses, both the breadth and the depth of spike-specific TCRs were significantly higher than at day 0 and than in MenACWY recipients. Most participants were white British and females outnumbered males, and the authors suggested that clonal diversity may have been underestimated. Conclusions about previously exposed vaccinees are limited, since just a handful of AZD1222 recipients were seropositive for SARS-CoV-2 at baseline. No day 14 peak-response samples were available, so repertoires were characterized only after the peak T cell response. Reportedly, almost half of the unique spike-specific TCRs recognized epitopes lying outside the regions that are mutated in the B.1.351 and B.1.1.7 variants. In the small 56-69-year group, the increase in depth fell short of significance, most likely because of low power.

The CDR3 regions of human TCRbeta chains were subjected to immunosequencing. The authors' analysis ran thus. Repertoire TCRs were matched against a reference library of SARS-CoV-2-specific TCRs generated with the MIRA antigen-specificity platform. Breadth was defined as the fraction of unique TCRs that were SARS-CoV-2-associated, and depth was defined as the fraction of total T cells that were SARS-CoV-2-associated. Using the MIRA data, each spike-specific TCR was assigned both to the spike region to which the TCR was reactive and to a CD4 or CD8 class. Log10-transformed breadth and depth values were compared by one-way ANOVA with Sidak's multiple comparisons tests. Not all clones reach the TCRdb copy of this immuneACCESS table, which keeps in-frame sequences only. Checked studies attribute under half of the gap to unresolved V genes and leave the rest unexplained. The V and J calls and clone size are taken from that table; D and trimming were inferred from the DNA. The sample data list around 150,000 clones, and 90% to 95% of these were observed just once. The ten largest make up roughly 0.98% of the sample.

The sequences come from peripheral blood, collected 28 days after the second AZD1222 dose. The source is an adult who received the AZD1222 COVID-19 vaccine.

The CDR3 has the sequence CASSPIGRGRLGDIQYF. Here is the DNA: TGCGCCAGCTCGCCCATAGGACGGGGGCGCCTGGGAGACATTCAGTACTTC. The receptor chain draws on TRBV5-1 and TRBJ2-4, with a tentative D call of TRBD1 or TRBD2, each matching 6 bases. V drops 7 bases and J drops 8 bases, leaving 28 bases in between. Based on the germline V gene, the CDR1 and CDR2 sequences are SGHRS and YFSETQ. The CDR3 has 17 amino acids, counting the end cysteine and phenylalanine. Kept here is only the CDR3 DNA, which spans 51 bases and is read in frame from base 1.